This T cell receptor beta chain emerged from a study of shared clonotypes between healthy human individuals. Whole-study results and caveats: The authors sampled blood alone, and tissue repertoires likely differ.

The CDR3 spans 12 residues. V dropped 9 bases and J dropped 6 bases, with 13 bases sitting between them. Germline CDR1 reads SGHNT; CDR2 reads YYREEE (reference sequence). Naive CD8 populations comprised CD45RO-negative cells positively selected for CCR7, excluding terminally differentiated effector memory CD45RA+ cells. As for this clone: Antigen unknown.

Generated by immunoSEQ multiplex PCR, the TCRdb table keeps only in-frame clones and is missing some. The sample holds around 2,100,000 clones, about 95% seen once. Sequencing was carried out using naive CD8+ T cells sorted from blood. The TCR comes from a young man in good health. The chain employs TRBV5-4 and TRBJ2-1; D is tentatively TRBD1 or TRBD2 (6 bases each). The CDR3 reads CATGEGGNEQFF. As DNA, the CDR3 is TGTGCCACTGGCGAGGGGGGCAATGAGCAGTTCTTC.